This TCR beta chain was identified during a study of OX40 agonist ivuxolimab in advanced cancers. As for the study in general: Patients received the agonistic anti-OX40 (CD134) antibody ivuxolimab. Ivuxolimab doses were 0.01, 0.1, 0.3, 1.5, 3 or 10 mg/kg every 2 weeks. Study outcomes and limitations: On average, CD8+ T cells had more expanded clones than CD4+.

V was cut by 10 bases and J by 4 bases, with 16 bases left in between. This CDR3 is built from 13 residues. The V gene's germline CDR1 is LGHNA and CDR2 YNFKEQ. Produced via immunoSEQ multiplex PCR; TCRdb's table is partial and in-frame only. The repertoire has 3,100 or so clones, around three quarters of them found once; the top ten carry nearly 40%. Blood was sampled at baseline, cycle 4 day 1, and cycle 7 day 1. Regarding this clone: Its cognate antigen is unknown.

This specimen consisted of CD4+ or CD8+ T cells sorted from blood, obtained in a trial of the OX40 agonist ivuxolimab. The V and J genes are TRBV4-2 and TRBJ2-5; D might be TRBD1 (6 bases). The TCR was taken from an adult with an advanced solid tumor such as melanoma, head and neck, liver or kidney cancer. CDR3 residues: CATSGHLAETQYF. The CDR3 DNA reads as TGTGCCACTTCGGGACACCTGGCAGAGACCCAGTACTTC.